This T cell receptor (beta chain) stems from a study of blood T cell repertoires in COVID-19. At the level of the study: T cells, B-cell-depleted T cells, or PBMCs provided the cDNA or gDNA that served as material.

In the study's own analysis: Amplification from reference gene primers served as the basis for estimated nucleated cell counts. TCRdb's copy holds only in-frame clones and misses some; the assay was immunoSEQ multiplex PCR. V and J calls plus clone size are reproduced from that table; the DNA served to infer D and trimming. The sample includes roughly 170,000 clones, over 70% of them seen just once. A single count supports this clone. Participants were aged about 18 to 100 years, lived in 20 to 25 US areas, and enrolled virtually. Participant-reported clinical history was the basis for cohort assignment. This CDR3 is built from 14 residues. With V trimmed by 4 bases and J by 8 bases, 3 bases remained unmatched. Germline V CDR1 and CDR2: SNHLY, FYNNEI.

The receptor comes from a woman aged 40 to 55 with acute COVID-19. The sample taken for sequencing was PBMCs or T cells enriched from blood (not recorded which). The gene calls are TRBV2 and TRBJ2-1, with TRBD2 matching over 12 bases. CDR3 amino acids: CASSALAGGHEQFF. CDR3 nucleotides: TGTGCCAGCAGTGCACTAGCGGGAGGCCATGAGCAGTTCTTC.